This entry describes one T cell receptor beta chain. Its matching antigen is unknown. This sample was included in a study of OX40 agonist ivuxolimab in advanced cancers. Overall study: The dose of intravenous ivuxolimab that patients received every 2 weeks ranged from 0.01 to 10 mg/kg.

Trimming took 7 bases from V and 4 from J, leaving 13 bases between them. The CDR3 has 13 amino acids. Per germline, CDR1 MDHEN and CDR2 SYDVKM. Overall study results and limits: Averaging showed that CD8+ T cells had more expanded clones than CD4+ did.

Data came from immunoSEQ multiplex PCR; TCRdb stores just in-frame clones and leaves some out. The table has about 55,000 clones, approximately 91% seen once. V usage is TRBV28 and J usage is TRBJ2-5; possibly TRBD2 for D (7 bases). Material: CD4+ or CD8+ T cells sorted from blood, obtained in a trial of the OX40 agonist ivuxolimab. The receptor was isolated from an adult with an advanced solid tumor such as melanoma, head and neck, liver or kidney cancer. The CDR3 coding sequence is TGTGCCAGCAAGGGGGGGAGGCGAGAGACCCAGTACTTC. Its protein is CASKGGRRETQYF.